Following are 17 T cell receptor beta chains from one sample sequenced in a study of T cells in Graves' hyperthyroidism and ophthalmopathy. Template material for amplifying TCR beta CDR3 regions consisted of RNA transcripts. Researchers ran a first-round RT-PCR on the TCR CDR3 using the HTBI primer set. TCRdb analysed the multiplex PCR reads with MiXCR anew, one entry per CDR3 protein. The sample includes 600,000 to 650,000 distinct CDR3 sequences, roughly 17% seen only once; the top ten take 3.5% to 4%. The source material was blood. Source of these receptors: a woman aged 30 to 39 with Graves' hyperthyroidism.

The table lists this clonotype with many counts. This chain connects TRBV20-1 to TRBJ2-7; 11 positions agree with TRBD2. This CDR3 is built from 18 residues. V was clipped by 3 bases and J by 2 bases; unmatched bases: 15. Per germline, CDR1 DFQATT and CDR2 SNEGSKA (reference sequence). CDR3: CSASPWASGRSGAYEQYF. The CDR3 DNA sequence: TGCAGTGCTAGCCCCTGGGCTAGCGGGAGGTCCGGGGCCTACGAGCAGTACTTC.

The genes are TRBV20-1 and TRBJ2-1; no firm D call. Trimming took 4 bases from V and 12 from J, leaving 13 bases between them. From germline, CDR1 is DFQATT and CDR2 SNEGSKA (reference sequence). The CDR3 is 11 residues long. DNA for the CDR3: TGCAGTGCTATGAATCTTGGCGGGCAGTTCTTC. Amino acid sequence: CSAMNLGGQFF.

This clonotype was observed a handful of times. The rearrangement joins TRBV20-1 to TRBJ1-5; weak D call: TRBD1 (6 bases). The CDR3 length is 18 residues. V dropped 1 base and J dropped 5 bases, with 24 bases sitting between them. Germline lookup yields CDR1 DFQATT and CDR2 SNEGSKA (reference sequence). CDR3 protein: CSARGMGRGPEQYQPQHF. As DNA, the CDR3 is TGCAGTGCTAGAGGAATGGGCAGGGGCCCTGAGCAATATCAGCCCCAGCATTTT.

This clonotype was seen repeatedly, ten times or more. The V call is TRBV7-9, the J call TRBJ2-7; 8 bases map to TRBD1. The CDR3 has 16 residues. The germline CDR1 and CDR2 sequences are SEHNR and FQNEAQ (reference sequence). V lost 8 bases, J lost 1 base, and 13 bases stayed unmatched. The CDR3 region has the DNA TGTGCCAGCGGAATTCCCTGGACAGGGAATTCCTACGAGCAGTACTTC. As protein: CASGIPWTGNSYEQYF. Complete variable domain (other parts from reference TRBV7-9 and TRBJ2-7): DTGVSQNPRHKITKRGQNVTFRCDPISEHNRLYWYRQTLGQGPEFLTYFQNEAQLEKSRLLSDRFSAERPKGSFSTLEIQRTEQGDSAMYLCASGIPWTGNSYEQYFGPGTRLTVT.

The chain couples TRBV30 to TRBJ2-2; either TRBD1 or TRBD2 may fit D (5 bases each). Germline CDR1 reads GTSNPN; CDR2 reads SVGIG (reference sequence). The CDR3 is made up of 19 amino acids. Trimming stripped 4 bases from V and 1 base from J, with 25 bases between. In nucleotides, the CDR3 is TGTGCCTGGATTCCCAGGGACCCGTATTCTCGGAGGAACACCGGGGAGCTGTTTTTT. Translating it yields CAWIPRDPYSRRNTGELFF. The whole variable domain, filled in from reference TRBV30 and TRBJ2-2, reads SQTIHQWPATLVQPVGSPLSLECTVEGTSNPNLYWYRQAAGRGLQLLFYSVGIGQISSEVPQNLSASRPQDRQFILSSKKLLLSDSGFYLCAWIPRDPYSRRNTGELFFGEGSRLTVL.

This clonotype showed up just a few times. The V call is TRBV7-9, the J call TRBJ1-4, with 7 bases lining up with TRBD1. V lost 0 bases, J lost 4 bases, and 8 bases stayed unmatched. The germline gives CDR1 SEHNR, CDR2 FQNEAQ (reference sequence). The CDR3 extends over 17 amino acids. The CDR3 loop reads CASSLARGTAINEKLFF. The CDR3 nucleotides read TGTGCCAGCAGCTTAGCTCGCGGGACAGCTATTAATGAAAAACTGTTTTTT.

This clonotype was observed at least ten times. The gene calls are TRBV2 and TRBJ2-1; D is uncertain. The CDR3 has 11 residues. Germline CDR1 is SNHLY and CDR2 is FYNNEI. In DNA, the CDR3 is TGTTCCATCGACAACTACAATGAGCAGTTCTTC. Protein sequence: CSIDNYNEQFF.

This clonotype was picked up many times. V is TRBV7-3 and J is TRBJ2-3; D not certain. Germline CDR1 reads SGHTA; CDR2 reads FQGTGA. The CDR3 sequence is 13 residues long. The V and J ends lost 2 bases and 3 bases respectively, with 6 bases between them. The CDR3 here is CASSLDQTDTQYF. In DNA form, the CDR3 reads TGTGCCAGCAGCTTAGATCAAACAGATACGCAGTATTTT. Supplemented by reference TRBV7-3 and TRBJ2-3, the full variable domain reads GAGVSQTPSNKVTEKGKYVELRCDPISGHTALYWYRQSLGQGPEFLIYFQGTGAADDSGLPNDRFFAVRPEGSVSTLKIQRTERGDSAVYLCASSLDQTDTQYFGPGTRLTVL.

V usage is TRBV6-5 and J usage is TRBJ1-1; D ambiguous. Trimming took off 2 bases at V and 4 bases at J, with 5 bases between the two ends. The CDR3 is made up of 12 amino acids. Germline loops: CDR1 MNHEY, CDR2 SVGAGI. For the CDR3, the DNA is TGTGCCAGCAGTTACGTGTCCACTGAAGCTTTCTTT. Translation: CASSYVSTEAFF.

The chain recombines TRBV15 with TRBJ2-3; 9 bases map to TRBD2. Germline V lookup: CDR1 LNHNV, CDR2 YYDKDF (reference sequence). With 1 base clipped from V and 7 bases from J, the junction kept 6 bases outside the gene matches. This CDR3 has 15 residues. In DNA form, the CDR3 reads TGTGCCACCAGCAGAGTAAGGCTAGCGGGACATACGCAGTATTTT. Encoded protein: CATSRVRLAGHTQYF.

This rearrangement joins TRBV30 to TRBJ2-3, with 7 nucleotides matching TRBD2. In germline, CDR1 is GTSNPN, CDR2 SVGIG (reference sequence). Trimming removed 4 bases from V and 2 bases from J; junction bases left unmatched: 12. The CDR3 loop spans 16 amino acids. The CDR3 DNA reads TGTGCCTGGATGAGCGGGGAGTCCTTGCTCACAGATACGCAGTATTTT. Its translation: CAWMSGESLLTDTQYF.

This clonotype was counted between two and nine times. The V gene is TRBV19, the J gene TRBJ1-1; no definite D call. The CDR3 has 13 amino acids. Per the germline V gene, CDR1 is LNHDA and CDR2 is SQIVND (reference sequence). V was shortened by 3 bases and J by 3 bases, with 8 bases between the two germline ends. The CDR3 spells CASSIGAYTEAFF. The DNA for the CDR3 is TGTGCCAGTAGTATTGGAGCATACACTGAAGCTTTCTTT.

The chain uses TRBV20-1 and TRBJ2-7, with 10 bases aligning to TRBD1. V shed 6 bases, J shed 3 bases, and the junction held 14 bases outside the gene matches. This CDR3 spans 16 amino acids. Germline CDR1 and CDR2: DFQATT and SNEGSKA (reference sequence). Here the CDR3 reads CSAHPEPGTGDYEQYF. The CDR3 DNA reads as TGCAGTGCGCACCCAGAGCCCGGGACAGGGGACTACGAGCAGTACTTC.

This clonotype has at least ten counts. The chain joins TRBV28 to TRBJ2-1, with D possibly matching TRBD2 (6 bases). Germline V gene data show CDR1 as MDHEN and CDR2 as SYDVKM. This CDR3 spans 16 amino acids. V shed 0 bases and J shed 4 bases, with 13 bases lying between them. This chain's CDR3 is CASSLWGGDTYNEQFF. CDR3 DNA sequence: TGTGCCAGCAGTTTATGGGGCGGGGATACGTACAATGAGCAGTTCTTC.

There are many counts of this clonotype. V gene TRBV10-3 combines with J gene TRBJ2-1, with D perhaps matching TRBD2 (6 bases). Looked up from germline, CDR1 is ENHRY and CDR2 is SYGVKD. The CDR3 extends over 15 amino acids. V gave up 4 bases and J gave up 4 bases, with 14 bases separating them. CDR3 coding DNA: TGTGCCATCAGTGCCGGGACTGCCGCGTACAATGAGCAGTTCTTC. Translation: CAISAGTAAYNEQFF.

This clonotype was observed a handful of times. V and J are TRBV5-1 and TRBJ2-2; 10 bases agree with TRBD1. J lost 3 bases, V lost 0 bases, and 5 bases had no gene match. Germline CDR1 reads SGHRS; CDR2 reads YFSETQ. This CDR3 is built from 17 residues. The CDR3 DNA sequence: TGCGCCAGCAGCTTGGCACTCGGGACAGGGGACACCGGGGAGCTGTTTTTT. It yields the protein CASSLALGTGDTGELFF.

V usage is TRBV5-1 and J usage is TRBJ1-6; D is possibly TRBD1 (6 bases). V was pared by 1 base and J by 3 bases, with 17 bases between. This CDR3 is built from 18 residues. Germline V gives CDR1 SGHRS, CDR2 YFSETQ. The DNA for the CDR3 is TGCGCCAGCAGCTTGCGGGCCACAGGGAGAAGCTATAATTCACCCCTCCACTTT. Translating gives CASSLRATGRSYNSPLHF.